Sequencing of this T cell receptor (beta chain) was carried out in a study of vaccination and CD4 T cells after COVID-19 (dated by TCRdb to 2022 to 2024). Broadly, across the study: SARS-CoV-2 positivity had been established in the convalescent patients by nasal swab PCR, and mild disease was recorded in under ten of these patients and severe disease in one. The convalescent cohort included six males and four females, with two Hispanic individuals, seven Caucasians, two Asians and one multiracial person. Each participant got two doses of either the Pfizer-BioNTech BNT162b2 vaccine (n=8) or the Moderna mRNA-1273 vaccine (n=2). Post-COVID blood samples from convalescent patients were collected a median of about 110 days after diagnosis, with a range of about 35 to 180 days. Post-vaccine blood samples were obtained a median of about 77 days after the second vaccine dose, with a range of roughly 12 to 250 days. Overlapping spike peptide pools from SARS-CoV-2 and from the common cold coronaviruses HCoV-NL63, HCoV-OC43 and HCoV-229E were used as culture stimuli. As controls, cultures received a CEFX viral epitope pool (the positive control), an HIV-1 Nef peptide pool (the negative control), or no peptide at all. The spike-specific CD4+ TCR repertoire was compared before and after mRNA vaccination in approximately ten COVID-19 convalescent patients and a handful of infection-naive healthy vaccine recipients. Here is what the overall study found, with its caveats: In convalescent patients, a median approximately 83% of post-vaccine SARS-CoV-2-reactive clones were detected only after vaccination, and vaccine-specific priming was suggested by this finding. The median count of SARS-CoV-2-reactive clonotypes went up from under 25 after infection to around 38 after vaccination, although the change was not significant. Of the vaccine-specific clones found in convalescent patients, nearly all (304 of 307) were mono-reactive for SARS-CoV-2 spike instead of being cross-reactive with common cold coronaviruses. The number of convalescent patients in the study was relatively small, and the study did not examine early timepoints following natural infection.

This specimen's treatment or condition label, per the study, means: roughly ten-day PBMC culture with coronavirus spike peptide pools or control peptides (ViraFEST assay). To expand antigen-specific T cells with peptide pools and then pick out the expanded clonotypes through TCR sequencing, the study relied on the ViraFEST assay. The positive SARS-CoV-2 PCR tests of the convalescent patients were dated from March to December 2020, before the Alpha, Beta and Delta variants emerged in the United States. Each well held around 2 million PBMCs cultured in IMDM containing approximately 5.3% human AB serum and approximately 10 IU/ml IL-2, with roughly 10 ug/ml peptide pools added. On days 3 and 7, half of the culture medium was replaced with fresh IL-2-containing medium. CD4+ T cells were isolated after roughly 10 days of culture through negative selection using the EasySep CD4+ T cell isolation kit. PBMCs were separated from whole blood using Ficoll-Paque Plus gradient centrifugation and then either used fresh or cryopreserved at -140C. Culture conditions were generally each tested in triplicate wells.

From the germline V gene (reference sequence), CDR1 is GTSNPN and CDR2 is SVGIG. The junction carries 4 bases between V and J, which are trimmed by 0 bases and 4 bases respectively. There are 12 amino acids in the CDR3, from cysteine to phenylalanine inclusive. This entry keeps only the CDR3 DNA: 36 bases, framed from base 1. For this clonotype: Its binding antigen is unknown. Within one base of it there is no much larger clone, and no base qualities were kept.

Library creation used PCR. At the Johns Hopkins FTIC core, DNA from the cultured CD4+ T cells underwent TCR sequencing with the Oncomine TCR Beta short-read assay. The QIAamp micro DNA kit was used to extract genomic DNA from the cultured CD4+ T cells. The Oncomine TCR Beta libraries from cultured CD4+ T cells were pooled using unique dual indexes and then sequenced on an Illumina iSeq 100. In the paper's pipeline: Non-productive sequences were filtered out, and CDR3s that did not start with C, did not end with F or W, or were shorter than 7 amino acids were discarded. Antigen-specific clonotypes were identified using the MANAFEST web application through comparison of peptide-stimulated wells with reference and other culture wells. An FDR below 0.05, an odds ratio above 5, and a productive frequency above 0.1% in at least two of three replicate wells were required for clones to be considered positive. Cross-reactive clonotypes were defined as significantly expanded in both SARS-CoV-2 spike wells and at least one common cold coronavirus spike condition. Using R version 3.6.1, CDR3 homology was evaluated through Levenshtein distances (stringdist) along with unrooted phylogenetic trees (ape). TCRdb itself trimmed the public reads at Q25 with fastp, ran MiXCR and retained productive beta chains. One record per CDR3 amino acid sequence lists the most common genes and DNA. The authors' filters were not applied to this entry. The sample profile shows roughly 11,000 distinct CDR3 sequences; roughly 45% of them were found once. The top ten hold approximately 7.7% of the sample.

The TCR comes from a human donor who had recovered from COVID-19. The chain is assembled from TRBV30 and TRBJ1-5, with the D segment identity uncertain. Input material: CD4+ T cells from blood, cultured in vitro. In nucleotides, the sequence is TGTGCCTGGAGTGTACAAAATCAGCCCCAGCATTTT. Its translation is CAWSVQNQPQHF.